The sequence of this T cell receptor beta chain was determined in a study of blood T cells in healthy people across ages. A sample-barcoded 5' primer and a J-beta primer mix were used in a second PCR of about 6 to 12 cycles. TCRdb passed the 5' RACE reads through MiXCR, listing each CDR3 protein once. The repertoire includes approximately 1,000,000 distinct CDR3 sequences, 35% to 40% of them detected once, and about 12% sits in the top ten. What was sequenced was blood. The TCR sequence derives from a man aged 18-30 years in good health.

In DNA form, the CDR3 reads TGTGCCTGGATTCAGGGGGTCTCCTACAATGAGCAGTTCTTC. Its translation: CAWIQGVSYNEQFF. The gene calls are TRBV30 and TRBJ2-1, with 7 bases that match TRBD1. The germline V gene encodes CDR1 GTSNPN and CDR2 SVGIG (reference sequence). CDR3 length: 14 residues. The trim removed 4 bases at V and 0 bases at J, leaving 3 bases unmatched.